This T cell receptor (beta chain) was captured by sequencing in a study of T cells after yellow fever vaccination. Study results and caveats: Subsequent to the booster, the majority of primary-vaccination clones reappeared (96% CD4, approximately 85% CD8). The CD4 compartment and the CD8 compartment contained a small share of clonotypes in common. Highly abundant clonotypes carried over from the bulk population could end up in FACS-sorted repertoires as contaminants. Though weaker, the secondary response peaked faster, on day 5 versus 15.

As for this clonotype: No antigen is known for it.

CDR3 size: 13 residues. The germline V and J ends were trimmed by 4 bases and 9 bases, with 10 bases remaining between them. CDR1 and CDR2 (germline): SEHNR, FQNEAQ (reference sequence). TCRdb re-derived calls from the 5' RACE reads in MiXCR, one entry per CDR3 protein. The table lists just under 600,000 distinct CDR3 sequences, 13% of them singletons. The sample here was PBMCs, taken on the day of the yellow fever booster vaccination. The chain combines TRBV7-9 with TRBJ1-6, with D maybe TRBD1 (5 bases). The clonotype was recovered from a man aged 25 to 40 who received the YFV17D yellow fever vaccine. In DNA form, the CDR3 reads TGTGCCAGCAGCTACACGGACACTTCACCCCTCCACTTT. This encodes CASSYTDTSPLHF.